Listed below are T cell receptor beta chains from one sample, sequenced in a study of CD4 T cells in relation to SARS-CoV-2 and coronaviruses. The repertoire was sequenced with immunoSEQ multiplex PCR; TCRdb's copy has only in-frame clones and lacks some. The repertoire includes approximately 11,000 clones, 80% to 90% of them detected once, and less than 30% sits in the top ten. Antigens of these TCRs are unknown. Sequencing was performed on CD4+ T cells from PBMCs, cultured in vitro. The source is a human donor in good health. Each CDR3 is given with its conserved first and last residue. The D gene is left open where the match is weak. Clone size is given for some rows only: seen once, a few or many times, or a class if the clone is expanded.

TRBV28	.	TRBJ1-6	.	12	TGTGCCTTTGGGCAGGGGAGTTCACCCCTCCACTTT	CAFGQGSSPLHF
TRBV9	.	TRBJ2-5	.	15	TGTGCCAGCAGCGTAGGTGACAGGCCGCAAGAGACCCAGTACTTC	CASSVGDRPQETQYF
TRBV7-2	.	TRBJ1-2	TRBD1	14	TGTGCCAGCAGCTCAATCAGGGGGCACGGTGGCTACACCTTC	CASSSIRGHGGYTF
TRBV7-2	.	TRBJ1-2	.	15	TGTGCCAGCAGCCACGACTTTCAGGGGAACGGTGGCTACACCTTC	CASSHDFQGNGGYTF
TRBV5-1	.	TRBJ2-5	.	11	TGCGCCAGCAGCATACAAGAGACCCAGTACTTC	CASSIQETQYF
TRBV5-8	.	TRBJ2-3	.	15	TGTGCCAGCACCACCGGGGGACACCTTACAGATACGCAGTATTTT	CASTTGGHLTDTQYF
TRBV18	few	TRBJ2-7	TRBD1	16	TGTGCCAGCTCACCAATTGAGGACAGGGCCTCCTACGAGCAGTACTTC	CASSPIEDRASYEQYF
TRBV9	.	TRBJ2-2	TRBD1	15	TGTGCCAGCAGCGTAGGGCAGGGGGTCACCGGGGAGCTGTTTTTT	CASSVGQGVTGELFF
TRBV28	.	TRBJ2-7	TRBD1	15	TGTGCCAGCAGTTTAATGAGGGGGCGGGTGTACGAGCAGTACTTC	CASSLMRGRVYEQYF
TRBV5-6	.	TRBJ2-3	TRBD2	16	TGTGCCAGCAGCACCCCGGGAGGGGGGCAGGCAGATACGCAGTATTTT	CASSTPGGGQADTQYF
TRBV14	few	TRBJ1-2	.	13	TGTGCCAGCAGCCAAGCTCAGGGGCGGGGAGCGCTCTTC	CASSQAQGRGALF
TRBV19	.	TRBJ1-1	.	15	TGTGCCACCTCCCGGGGAGTAAGCGGGAACACTGAAGCTTTCTTT	CATSRGVSGNTEAFF
TRBV5-1	few	TRBJ1-5	.	13	TGCGCCAGCAGCTTGGGGACTGATCAGCCCCAGCATTTT	CASSLGTDQPQHF
TRBV2	once	TRBJ2-2	TRBD2	18	TGTGCCAGCAGTGACTGGACTAGCGGGGGAGGGAGCACCGGGGAGCTGTTTTTT	CASSDWTSGGGSTGELFF
TRBV12-3/TRBV12-4	.	TRBJ2-7	.	13	TGTGCCAGCAGTGCCCTTAGGTTTTCCGAGCAGTACTTC	CASSALRFSEQYF
TRBV28	.	TRBJ1-2	.	15	TGTGCCAGCAGTTTAAATCCCGGACGGAGGAAGGGCTACACCTTC	CASSLNPGRRKGYTF
TRBV4-1	few	TRBJ2-1	TRBD2	20	TGCGCCAGCAGCCCTCAGATGAGCGGGGGGGTAGAGAACTCCTACAATGAGCAGTTCTTC	CASSPQMSGGVENSYNEQFF
TRBV19	.	TRBJ1-6	.	15	TGTGCCAGTAGTATTGGGACAATCGGAGATTCACCCCTCCACTTT	CASSIGTIGDSPLHF
TRBV11-3	.	TRBJ1-5	.	12	TGTGCCAGCAGCGCCACCCAGCGGCCCCAGCATTTT	CASSATQRPQHF
TRBV29-1	few	TRBJ1-5	TRBD1	13	TGCAGCGTTGGGACAGGGGGCAATCAGCCCCAGCATTTT	CSVGTGGNQPQHF
TRBV29-1	.	TRBJ2-2	.	14	TGCAGCGTGGGGACATCTACGAACACCGGGGAGCTGTTTTTT	CSVGTSTNTGELFF
TRBV6-6	.	TRBJ1-1	.	14	TGTGCCGTTTACCGGGCCGAAGCGGACACTGAAGCTTTCTTT	CAVYRAEADTEAFF
TRBV7-9	.	TRBJ1-4	.	16	TGTGCCAGCAGCTTGGGGGAGAGGACAACTAATGAAAAACTGTTTTTT	CASSLGERTTNEKLFF
TRBV13	.	TRBJ2-5	TRBD2	15	TGTGCCAGCAGCTTAGGTAGGGGAGGGTCAGAGACCCAGTACTTC	CASSLGRGGSETQYF
TRBV11-3	.	TRBJ1-1	.	13	TGTGCCAGCAGCAGTCGAGGGGCCTCTGAAGCTTTCTTT	CASSSRGASEAFF
TRBV5-8	.	TRBJ1-5	.	14	TGTGCCAGCAGCTTGGAGCATTCTTCTCAGCCCCAGCATTTT	CASSLEHSSQPQHF